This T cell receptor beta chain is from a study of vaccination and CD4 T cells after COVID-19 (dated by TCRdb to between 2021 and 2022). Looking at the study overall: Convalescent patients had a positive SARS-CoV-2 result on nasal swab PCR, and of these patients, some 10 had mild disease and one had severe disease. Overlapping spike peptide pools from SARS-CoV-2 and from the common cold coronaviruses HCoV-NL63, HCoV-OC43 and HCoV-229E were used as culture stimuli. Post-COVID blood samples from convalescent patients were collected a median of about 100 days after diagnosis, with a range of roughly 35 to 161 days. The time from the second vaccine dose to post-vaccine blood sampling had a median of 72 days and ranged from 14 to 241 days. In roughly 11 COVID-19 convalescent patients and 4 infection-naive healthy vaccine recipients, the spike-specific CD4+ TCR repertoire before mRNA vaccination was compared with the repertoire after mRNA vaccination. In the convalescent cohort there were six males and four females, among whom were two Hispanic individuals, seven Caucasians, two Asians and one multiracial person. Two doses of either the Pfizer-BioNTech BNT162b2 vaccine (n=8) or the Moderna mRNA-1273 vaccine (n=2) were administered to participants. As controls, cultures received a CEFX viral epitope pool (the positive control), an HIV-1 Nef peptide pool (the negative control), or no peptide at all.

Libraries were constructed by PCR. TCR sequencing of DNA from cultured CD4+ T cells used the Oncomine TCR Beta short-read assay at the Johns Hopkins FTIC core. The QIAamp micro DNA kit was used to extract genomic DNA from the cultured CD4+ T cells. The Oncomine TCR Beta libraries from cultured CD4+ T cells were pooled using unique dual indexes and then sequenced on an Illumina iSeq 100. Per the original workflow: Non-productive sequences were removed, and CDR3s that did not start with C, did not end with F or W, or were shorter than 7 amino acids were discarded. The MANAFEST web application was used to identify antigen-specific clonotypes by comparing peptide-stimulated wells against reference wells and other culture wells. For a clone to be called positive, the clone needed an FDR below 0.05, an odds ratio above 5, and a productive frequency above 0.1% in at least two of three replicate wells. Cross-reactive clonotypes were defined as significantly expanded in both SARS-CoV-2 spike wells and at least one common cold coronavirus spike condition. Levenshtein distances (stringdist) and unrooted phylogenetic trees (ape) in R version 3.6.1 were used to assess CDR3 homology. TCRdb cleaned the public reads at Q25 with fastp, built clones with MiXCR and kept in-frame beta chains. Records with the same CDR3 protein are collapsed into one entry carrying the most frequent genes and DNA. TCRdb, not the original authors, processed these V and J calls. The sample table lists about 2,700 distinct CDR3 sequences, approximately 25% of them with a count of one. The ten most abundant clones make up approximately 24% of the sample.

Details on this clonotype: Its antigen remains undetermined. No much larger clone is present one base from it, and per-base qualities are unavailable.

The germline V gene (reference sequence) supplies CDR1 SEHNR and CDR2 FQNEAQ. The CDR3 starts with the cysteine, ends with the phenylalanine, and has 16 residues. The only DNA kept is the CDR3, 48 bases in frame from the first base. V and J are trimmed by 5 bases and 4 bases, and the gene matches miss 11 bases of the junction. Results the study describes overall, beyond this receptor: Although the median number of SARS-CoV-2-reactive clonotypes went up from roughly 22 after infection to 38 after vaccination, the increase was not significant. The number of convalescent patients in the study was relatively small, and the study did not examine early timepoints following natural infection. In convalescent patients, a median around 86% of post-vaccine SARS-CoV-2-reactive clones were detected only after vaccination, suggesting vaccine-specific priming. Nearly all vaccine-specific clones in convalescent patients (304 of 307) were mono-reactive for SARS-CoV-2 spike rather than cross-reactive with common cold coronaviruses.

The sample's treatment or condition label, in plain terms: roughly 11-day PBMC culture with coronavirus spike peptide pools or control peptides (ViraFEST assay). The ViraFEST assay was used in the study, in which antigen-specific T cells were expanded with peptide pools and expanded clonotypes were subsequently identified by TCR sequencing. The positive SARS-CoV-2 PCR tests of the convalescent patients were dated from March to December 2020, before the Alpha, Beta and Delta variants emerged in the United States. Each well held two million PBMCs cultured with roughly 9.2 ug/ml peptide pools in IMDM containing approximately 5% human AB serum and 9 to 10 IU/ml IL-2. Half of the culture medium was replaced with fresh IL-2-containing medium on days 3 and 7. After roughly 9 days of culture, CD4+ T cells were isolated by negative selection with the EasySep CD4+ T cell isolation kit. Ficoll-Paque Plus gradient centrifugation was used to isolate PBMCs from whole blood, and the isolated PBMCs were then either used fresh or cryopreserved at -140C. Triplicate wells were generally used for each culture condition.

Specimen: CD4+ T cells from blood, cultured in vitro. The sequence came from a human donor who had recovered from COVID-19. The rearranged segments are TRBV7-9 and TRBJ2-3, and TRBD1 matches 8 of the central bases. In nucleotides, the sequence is TGTGCCAGCAGCGACCCCATCAGGGGGCGTGCAGATACGCAGTATTTT. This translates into CASSDPIRGRADTQYF.